This TCR beta chain was recorded in a study of T-cell reconstitution after alpha-beta-depleted transplantation in children. Study results and limitations: Newly produced T cells mostly provided counts and TCRbeta diversity after one year, as hyperexpanded clones declined. After transplant, at about two months, alpha-beta T cells were reportedly derived from several hundred expanded graft clones. Diversity of TCRbeta at day 60 was high in some patients, arising from surviving recipient T cells and thymic progenitors.

The V end lost 6 bases, the J end lost 0 bases, and 18 bases lay between the germline ends. CDR3 length: 16 residues. Germline V CDR1 and CDR2: MNHEY, SMNVEV (reference sequence). This clonotype was recorded a few times. Its antigen remains unidentified. Unique molecular identifiers were used in preparing the TCRbeta library. TCRdb ran MiXCR on the PCR reads and lists one entry per CDR3 protein. The sample records 200,000 to 300,000 distinct CDR3 sequences, roughly a quarter being singletons. The sample was PBMCs, taken before TCRalphabeta/CD19-depleted stem cell transplant. The receptor's source is a girl aged 2-10 years with Fanconi anemia, due to receive a stem cell transplant. The rearrangement links TRBV27 to TRBJ2-7; tentatively, D is TRBD1 (6 bases). The CDR3 DNA reads as TGTGCCAGCAGCCCATCCGCCGGGACATACTCCTACGAGCAGTACTTC. Translated, it gives CASSPSAGTYSYEQYF.